The present T cell receptor beta chain was sequenced within a study of blood T cell repertoires in COVID-19. Study details: In each case, the material was cDNA or gDNA derived from T cells, B-cell-depleted T cells, or PBMCs.

V gave up 2 bases and J gave up 3 bases; unmatched junction bases: 11. Germline lookup yields CDR1 SGHNT and CDR2 YYREEE (reference sequence). CDR3 length: 18 amino acids. Under the authors' procedure: Counts of nucleated cells, estimated from reference gene primer amplification, were obtained. The table came from immunoSEQ multiplex PCR; TCRdb's copy has only in-frame clones and leaves some out. V and J calls and clone size are as listed in that table; D and trimming were resolved from the DNA. The sample carries around 49,000 clones, almost 80% recorded once. Across roughly 25 US areas, participants ranged in age from about 18 to 100 years. Which cohort a participant joined came from the clinical history participants gave.

The chain combines TRBV5-4 with TRBJ1-4; 9 bases align to TRBD1. The TCR sequence derives from a woman between 45 and 60 years old with acute COVID-19. Specimen: PBMCs or T cells enriched from blood (not recorded which). The CDR3 is CASSFKGTGILANEKLFF. The DNA of the CDR3 is TGTGCCAGCAGCTTTAAAGGGACAGGGATTTTGGCTAATGAAAAACTGTTTTTT.